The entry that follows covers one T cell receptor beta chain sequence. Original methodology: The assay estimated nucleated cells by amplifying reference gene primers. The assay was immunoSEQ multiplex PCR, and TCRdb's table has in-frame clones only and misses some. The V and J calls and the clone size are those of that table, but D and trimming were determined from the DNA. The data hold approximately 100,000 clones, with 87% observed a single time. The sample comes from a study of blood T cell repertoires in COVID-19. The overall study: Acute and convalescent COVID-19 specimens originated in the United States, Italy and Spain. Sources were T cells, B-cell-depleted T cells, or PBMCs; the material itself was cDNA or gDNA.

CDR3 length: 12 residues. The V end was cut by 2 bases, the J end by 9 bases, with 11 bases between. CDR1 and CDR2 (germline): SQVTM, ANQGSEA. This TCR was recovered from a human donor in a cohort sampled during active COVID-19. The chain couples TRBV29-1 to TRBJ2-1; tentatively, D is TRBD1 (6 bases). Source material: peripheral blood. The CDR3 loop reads CSVEQGSGEQFF. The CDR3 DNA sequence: TGCAGCGTTGAACAGGGGTCGGGTGAGCAGTTCTTC.